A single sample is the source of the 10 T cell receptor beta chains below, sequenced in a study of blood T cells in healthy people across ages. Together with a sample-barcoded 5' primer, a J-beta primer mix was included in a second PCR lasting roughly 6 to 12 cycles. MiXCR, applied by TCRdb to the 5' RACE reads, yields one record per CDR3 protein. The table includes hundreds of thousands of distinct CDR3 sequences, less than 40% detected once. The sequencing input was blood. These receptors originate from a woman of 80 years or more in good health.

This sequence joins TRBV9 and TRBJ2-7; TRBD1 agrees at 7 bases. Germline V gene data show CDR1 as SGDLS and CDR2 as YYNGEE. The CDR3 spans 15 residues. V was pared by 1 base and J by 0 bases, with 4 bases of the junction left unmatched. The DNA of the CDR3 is TGTGCCAGCAGCGTACGGACAGGTCTCTCCTACGAGCAGTACTTC. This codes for CASSVRTGLSYEQYF.

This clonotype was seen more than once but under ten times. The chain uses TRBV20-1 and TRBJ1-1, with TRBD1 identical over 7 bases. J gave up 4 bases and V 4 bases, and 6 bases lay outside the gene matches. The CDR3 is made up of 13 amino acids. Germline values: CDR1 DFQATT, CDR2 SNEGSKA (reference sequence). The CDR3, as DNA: TGCAGTGCTACCGGGACAGTTGGCACTGAAGCTTTCTTT. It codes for CSATGTVGTEAFF.

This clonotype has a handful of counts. The DNA of the CDR3 is TGTGCCAGCAGTTACTCTCTTGGAGGGGGATATATCACTGAAGCTTTCTTT. Residues: CASSYSLGGGYITEAFF. The gene calls are TRBV6-2 or TRBV6-3 and TRBJ1-1; weak D call: TRBD1 (6 bases). CDR1 and CDR2 (germline): MNHEY, SVGEGT. The CDR3 covers 17 residues. Between the trimmed V and J ends, which lost 0 bases and 4 bases, there was a span of 18 bases.

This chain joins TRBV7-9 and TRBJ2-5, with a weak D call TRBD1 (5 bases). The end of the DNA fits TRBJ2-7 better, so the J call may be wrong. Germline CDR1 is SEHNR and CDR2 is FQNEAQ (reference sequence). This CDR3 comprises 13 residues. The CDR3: CASSFQGSHEQYF. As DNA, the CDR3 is TGTGCCAGCAGCTTTCAGGGTAGTCACGAGCAGTACTTC.

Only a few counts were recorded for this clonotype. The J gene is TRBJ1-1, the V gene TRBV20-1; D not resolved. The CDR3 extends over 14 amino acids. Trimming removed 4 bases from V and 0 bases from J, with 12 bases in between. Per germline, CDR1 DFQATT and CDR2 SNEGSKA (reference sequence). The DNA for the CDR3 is TGCAGTGCTACAGAACACCTTCTGAACACTGAAGCTTTCTTT. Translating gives CSATEHLLNTEAFF.

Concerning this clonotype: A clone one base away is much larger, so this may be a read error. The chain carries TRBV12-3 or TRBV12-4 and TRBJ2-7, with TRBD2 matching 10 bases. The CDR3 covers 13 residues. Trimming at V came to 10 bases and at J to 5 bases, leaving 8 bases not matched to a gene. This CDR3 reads CANRKGTSDEQYF. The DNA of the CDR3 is TGTGCCAACAGAAAAGGGACTAGCGACGAGCAGTACTTC.

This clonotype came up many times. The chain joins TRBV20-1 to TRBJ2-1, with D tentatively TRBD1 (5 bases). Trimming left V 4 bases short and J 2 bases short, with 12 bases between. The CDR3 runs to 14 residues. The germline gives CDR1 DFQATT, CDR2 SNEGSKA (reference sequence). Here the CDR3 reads CSAKLWGAYNEQFF. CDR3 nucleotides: TGCAGTGCTAAACTCTGGGGCGCCTACAATGAGCAGTTCTTC.

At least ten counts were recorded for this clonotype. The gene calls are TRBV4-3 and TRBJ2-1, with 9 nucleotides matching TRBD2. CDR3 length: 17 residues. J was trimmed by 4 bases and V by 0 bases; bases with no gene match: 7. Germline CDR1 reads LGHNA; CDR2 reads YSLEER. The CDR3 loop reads CASSQEDVAGAYNEQFF. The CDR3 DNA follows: TGCGCCAGCAGCCAAGAGGATGTAGCGGGGGCATACAATGAGCAGTTCTTC.

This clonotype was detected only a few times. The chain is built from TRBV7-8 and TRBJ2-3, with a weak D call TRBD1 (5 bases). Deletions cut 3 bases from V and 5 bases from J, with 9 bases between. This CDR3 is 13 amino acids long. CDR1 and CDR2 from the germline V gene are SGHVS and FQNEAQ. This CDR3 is CASSFQRGDTQYF. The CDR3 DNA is TGTGCCAGCAGCTTTCAAAGGGGAGATACGCAGTATTTT.

The CDR3, as DNA: TGTGCCAGCAGTTACTCGTCACAGGACAATCAGCCCCAGCATTTT. Protein product: CASSYSSQDNQPQHF. V usage is TRBV6-6 and J usage is TRBJ1-5; a weak D match, TRBD1 (5 bases). Germline lookup yields CDR1 MNHNY and CDR2 SVGAGI (reference sequence). Trimming removed 0 bases at V and 3 bases at J, with 9 bases between. The CDR3 consists of 15 residues.